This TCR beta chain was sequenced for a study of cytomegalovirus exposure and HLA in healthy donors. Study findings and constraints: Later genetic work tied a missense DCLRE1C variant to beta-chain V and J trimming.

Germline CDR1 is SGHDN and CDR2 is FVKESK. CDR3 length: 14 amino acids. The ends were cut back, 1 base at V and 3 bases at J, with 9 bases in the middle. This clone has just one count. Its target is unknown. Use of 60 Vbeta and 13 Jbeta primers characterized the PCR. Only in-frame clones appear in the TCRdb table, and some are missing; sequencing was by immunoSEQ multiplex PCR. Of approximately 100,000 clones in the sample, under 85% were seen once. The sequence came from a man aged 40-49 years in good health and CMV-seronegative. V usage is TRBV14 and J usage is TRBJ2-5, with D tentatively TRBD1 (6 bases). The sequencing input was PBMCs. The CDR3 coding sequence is TGTGCCAGCAGCCAAGTGAACAGGGAAGAGACCCAGTACTTC. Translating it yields CASSQVNREETQYF. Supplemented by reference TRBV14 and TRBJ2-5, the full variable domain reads EAGVTQFPSHSVIEKGQTVTLRCDPISGHDNLYWYRRVMGKEIKFLLHFVKESKQDESGMPNNRFLAERTGGTYSTLKVQPAELEDSGVYFCASSQVNREETQYFGPGTRLLVL.